Detailed here is one T cell receptor (beta chain). Its antigen is not known. CDR3 and TCR beta VDJ profiling relied on a genomic DNA template. One entry per CDR3 protein results from TCRdb running MiXCR on the reads. The repertoire consists of some 170,000 distinct CDR3 sequences, with around 63% occurring once and the leading ten covering more than 40%. Individuals selected for sequencing had exhibited CD8+CD57+ cell expansion on flow cytometry. Acquired aplastic anemia of severe grade affected all patients. These data are taken from a study of CD8+CD57+ T cells in acquired aplastic anemia. The wider study: When averaged, DNA from sorted CD4+ and CD8+ cells came to 3 to 3.5 ug.

The CDR3 totals 13 residues. Trimming pared 1 base from V and 2 bases from J, leaving 7 bases between. The germline V gene encodes CDR1 SGHRS and CDR2 YFSETQ. Study outcomes and limitations: Patients showed no significant difference from controls in CD8+ Simpson's diversity. Overlap between patients and controls comprised about 30 CD8+ CDR3 sequences.

This receptor was taken from a human donor with aplastic anemia. Sequencing was performed on sorted CD4+, CD8+, or CD8+CD57+ T cells (not recorded which) from PBMCs. The rearrangement joins TRBV5-1 to TRBJ2-7; D is possibly TRBD1 (5 bases). Written as DNA, the CDR3 is TGCGCCAGCAGCTTGTTGGACACCTACGAGCAGTACTTC. This gives the protein CASSLLDTYEQYF.